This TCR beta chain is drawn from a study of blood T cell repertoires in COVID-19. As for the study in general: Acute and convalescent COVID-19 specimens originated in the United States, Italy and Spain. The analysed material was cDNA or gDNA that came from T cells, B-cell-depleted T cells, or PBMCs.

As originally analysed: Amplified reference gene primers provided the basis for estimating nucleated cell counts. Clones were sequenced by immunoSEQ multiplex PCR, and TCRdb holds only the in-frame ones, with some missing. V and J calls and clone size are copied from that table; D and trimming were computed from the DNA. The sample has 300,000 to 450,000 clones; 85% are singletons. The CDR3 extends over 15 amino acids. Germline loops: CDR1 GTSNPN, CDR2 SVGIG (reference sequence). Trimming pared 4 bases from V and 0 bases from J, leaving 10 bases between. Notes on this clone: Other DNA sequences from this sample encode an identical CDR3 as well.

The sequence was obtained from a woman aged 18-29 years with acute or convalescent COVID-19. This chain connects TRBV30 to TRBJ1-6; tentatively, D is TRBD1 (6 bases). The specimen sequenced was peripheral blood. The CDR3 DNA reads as TGTGCCTGGACTCAGGGGAGCTCCTATAATTCACCCCTCCACTTT. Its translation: CAWTQGSSYNSPLHF.